The 5 T cell receptor beta chains in this list originate from one sample, sequenced in a study of T cells in Graves' hyperthyroidism and ophthalmopathy. The investigators amplified TCR beta CDR3 regions from RNA transcripts. The HTBI set primed first-round TCR CDR3 RT-PCR. TCRdb itself ran the multiplex PCR reads through MiXCR, one entry per CDR3 protein. Found here are 550,000 to 700,000 distinct CDR3 sequences, 14% to 15% of them singletons; the top ten hold approximately 4.2%. Sequencing was done on a sample of blood. The receptors were sampled from a woman aged 40-49 years with Graves' ophthalmopathy.

At least ten counts were recorded for this clonotype. The chain is built from TRBV2 and TRBJ1-3; D is ambiguous. This CDR3 comprises 15 residues. Per germline, CDR1 SNHLY and CDR2 FYNNEI. The V end was cut by 2 bases, the J end by 2 bases, with 10 bases between. The CDR3 reads CASSELVNPGNTIYF. CDR3 coding DNA: TGTGCCAGCAGTGAACTGGTCAATCCTGGAAACACCATATATTTT.

This clonotype appeared a few times. The chain joins TRBV10-3 to TRBJ1-1; no firm D call. This CDR3 region has 14 residues. Trimming removed 0 bases from V and 1 base from J, with 6 bases in between. The germline V gene has CDR1 ENHRY and CDR2 SYGVKD. The CDR3 DNA follows: TGTGCCATCAGTGAGTCTACTGCGAACACTGAAGCTTTCTTT. It yields the protein CAISESTANTEAFF.

This clonotype occurred many times. The genes are TRBV19 and TRBJ2-5; 7 positions match TRBD2. V lost 3 bases and J lost 4; bases outside the gene matches: 8. This CDR3 has 15 residues. Germline CDR1 reads LNHDA; CDR2 reads SQIVND (reference sequence). CDR3 residues: CASSIRKGGSETQYF. The CDR3 coding sequence is TGTGCCAGTAGTATCCGGAAGGGAGGGTCAGAGACCCAGTACTTC. The full variable domain, with the rest looked up from reference TRBV19 and TRBJ2-5, is DGGITQSPKYLFRKEGQNVTLSCEQNLNHDAMYWYRQDPGQGLRLIYYSQIVNDFQKGDIAEGYSVSREKKESFPLTVTSAQKNPTAFYLCASSIRKGGSETQYFGPGTRLLVL.

The J gene is TRBJ1-5, the V gene TRBV12-3 or TRBV12-4, with 7 bases identical to TRBD1. V shed 6 bases and J 3 bases; nucleotides not matched to a gene: 5. This CDR3 is 14 amino acids long. The CDR3 loop reads CASSGDSFNQPQHF. The CDR3 DNA follows: TGTGCCAGCAGCGGGGACAGCTTCAATCAGCCCCAGCATTTT.

This clonotype was seen ten or more times. The CDR3 DNA is TGTGCCAGCAGCTTAGATATGGGAGCAGCGGGACTCGAGACCCAGTACTTC. Amino acid sequence: CASSLDMGAAGLETQYF. The gene calls are TRBV7-8 and TRBJ2-5, with 7 bases aligning to TRBD2. V was pared by 1 base and J by 5 bases, with 13 bases of the junction left unmatched. Germline lookup yields CDR1 SGHVS and CDR2 FQNEAQ. CDR3 length equals 17 residues.